This TCR beta chain appears in the sequencing data of a study of blood T cell repertoires in COVID-19. As for the study in general: Donors in the United States, Italy and Spain gave samples during acute or convalescent COVID-19. In each case, the material was cDNA or gDNA derived from T cells, B-cell-depleted T cells, or PBMCs.

Original processing notes: Amplified reference gene primers provided the basis for estimating nucleated cell counts. Data came from immunoSEQ multiplex PCR; TCRdb stores just in-frame clones and leaves some out. V and J calls and clone size are as listed in that table; D and trimming were resolved from the DNA. The repertoire holds 160,000 or so clones, with about nine tenths as singletons. The CDR3 has 14 residues. Trimming took off 5 bases at V and 10 bases at J, with 17 bases between the two ends. In germline, CDR1 is SEHNR, CDR2 FQNEAQ (reference sequence). The sequencing input was peripheral blood. The chain recombines TRBV7-9 with TRBJ2-2, with D possibly being TRBD1 (6 bases). This TCR derives from a woman in her 50s with acute or convalescent COVID-19. The CDR3 here is CASSMMNRDEELFF. The CDR3 DNA sequence: TGTGCCAGCAGCATGATGAACAGGGATGAGGAGCTGTTTTTT.